What follows are 25 T cell receptor beta chains derived from one specimen sequenced in a study of CD4 T cells in relation to SARS-CoV-2 and coronaviruses. Before the COVID-19 pandemic, during about 2011-2019, CD4+ T cells were taken from unexposed donors. After roughly 9 days of culture, CD4+ T cells were isolated. What these receptors recognize is not known. This table comes from immunoSEQ multiplex PCR, and its TCRdb copy is limited to in-frame clones, with some not included. The table includes some 16,000 clones, more than 75% detected once. Specimen: CD4+ T cells from PBMCs, cultured in vitro. The receptors shown here come from a human donor in good health.

The table lists this clone with a few counts. CDR3 in amino acids: CASSHSGQVGDEQYF. CDR3 DNA sequence: TGCGCCAGCAGCCATTCGGGACAGGTAGGCGACGAGCAGTACTTC. The chain recombines TRBV5-1 with TRBJ2-7, with 8 bases matching TRBD1. The CDR3 has 15 residues. The germline CDR1 and CDR2 sequences are SGHRS and YFSETQ. Trimming took 4 bases from V and 5 from J; bases not matched to a gene: 11. Complete variable domain (other parts from reference TRBV5-1 and TRBJ2-7): KAGVTQTPRYLIKTRGQQVTLSCSPISGHRSVSWYQQTPGQGLQFLFEYFSETQRNKGNFPGRFSGRQFSNSRSEMNVSTLELGDSALYLCASSHSGQVGDEQYFGPGTRLTVT.

V and J are TRBV2 and TRBJ1-2; D not certain. CDR1 and CDR2 (germline): SNHLY, FYNNEI. The length of the CDR3 is 12 residues. V lost 3 bases, J lost 2 bases, and 4 bases lay in between. CDR3: CASSDQNYGYTF. The CDR3 DNA reads as TGTGCCAGCAGTGACCAGAACTATGGCTACACCTTC.

The chain joins TRBV7-8 to TRBJ2-5; 11 nucleotides align to TRBD1. The V segment lost 7 bases and the J segment 5 bases; nucleotides outside the gene matches: 9. The CDR3 runs to 15 residues. Germline V gene sequence: CDR1 SGHVS, CDR2 FQNEAQ. CDR3 sequence: CASTPRDRGWETQYF. Written as DNA, the CDR3 is TGTGCCAGCACCCCCCGGGACAGGGGGTGGGAGACCCAGTACTTC.

V usage is TRBV12-3 or TRBV12-4 and J usage is TRBJ1-1; no clear D gene. The length of the CDR3 is 11 residues. Deletions cut 3 bases from V and 5 bases from J, with 4 bases between. The CDR3 is CASSFGTEAFF. The CDR3 coding sequence is TGTGCCAGCAGTTTTGGGACTGAAGCTTTCTTT.

The gene calls are TRBV5-6 and TRBJ2-1; 7 bases agree with TRBD1. The V gene end was trimmed by 3 bases and the J gene end by 7 bases; junction bases not matched to a gene: 13. The CDR3 runs to 16 residues. Germline CDR1 and CDR2: SGHDT and YYEEEE. The CDR3 DNA is TGTGCCAGCAGCTACGGACAGGCCAGGTTTGGGAATGAGCAGTTCTTC. Its protein is CASSYGQARFGNEQFF.

The chain recombines TRBV19 with TRBJ1-3, with D possibly being TRBD1 (6 bases). Looked up from germline, CDR1 is LNHDA and CDR2 is SQIVND (reference sequence). The CDR3 covers 15 residues. V gave up 5 bases and J gave up 2 bases, with 13 bases separating them. For the CDR3, the DNA is TGTGCCAGTAGTCCCACAGGGCCTGCTGGAAACACCATATATTTT. It specifies CASSPTGPAGNTIYF.

This clone qualifies as medium-sized. The chain has TRBV29-1 and TRBJ2-1; the D call may be TRBD1 or TRBD2 (6 bases each). Trimming cost V 3 bases and J 0 bases, with 12 bases left between them. The CDR3 extends over 15 amino acids. CDR1 SQVTM and CDR2 ANQGSEA come from the germline V gene. The CDR3 spells CSVDSGAGSYNEQFF. DNA for the CDR3: TGCAGCGTTGATTCGGGGGCAGGCTCCTACAATGAGCAGTTCTTC.

The V gene is TRBV2, the J gene TRBJ2-7, with TRBD1 identical over 8 bases. This CDR3 spans 14 amino acids. Germline lookup yields CDR1 SNHLY and CDR2 FYNNEI. J lost 3 bases, V lost 6 bases, and 7 bases had no gene match. This chain's CDR3 is CASRIPGQVYEQYF. CDR3 sequence (DNA): TGTGCCAGCAGGATTCCGGGACAGGTCTACGAGCAGTACTTC.

Only a few counts were recorded for this clone. The chain couples TRBV29-1 to TRBJ2-1; D not certain. Germline V gene lookup returns CDR1 SQVTM and CDR2 ANQGSEA. V shed 6 bases and J shed 9 bases, with 15 bases lying between them. This CDR3 comprises 12 residues. CDR3 sequence (DNA): TGCAGCGTAGAACCTGGTAGGTTTGAGCAGTTCTTC. Its protein is CSVEPGRFEQFF.

This chain links TRBV27 with TRBJ2-3; 9 bases fit TRBD1. Germline loops: CDR1 MNHEY, CDR2 SMNVEV (reference sequence). The CDR3 totals 16 residues. The J segment lost 4 bases and the V segment lost 7 bases, leaving 12 bases of the junction unmatched. DNA of the CDR3: TGTGCCAGCACCCTGGGGGACAGGGAATGGGCAGATACGCAGTATTTT. This sequence encodes CASTLGDREWADTQYF.

There are a few counts of this clone. The chain is built from TRBV6-5 and TRBJ1-6, with no clear D. Germline V gene data show CDR1 as MNHEY and CDR2 as SVGAGI. The CDR3 extends over 13 amino acids. The germline V and J ends were trimmed by 4 bases and 10 bases, with 11 bases remaining between them. The DNA of the CDR3 is TGTGCCAGCAGTTTTCCGAGAGGCTCACCCCTCCACTTT. Amino acids: CASSFPRGSPLHF.

J is TRBJ1-4 and V is TRBV7-9; 12 bases align to TRBD1. The J segment lost 0 bases and the V segment lost 4 bases, leaving 6 bases of the junction unmatched. CDR1 and CDR2 (germline): SEHNR, FQNEAQ (reference sequence). This CDR3 has 18 residues. CDR3 bases: TGTGCCAGCAGCTCGGGGACAGGGGGCGATTCAACTAATGAAAAACTGTTTTTT. As protein: CASSSGTGGDSTNEKLFF.

J is TRBJ1-1 and V is TRBV2; D ambiguous. Per the germline V gene, CDR1 is SNHLY and CDR2 is FYNNEI. The CDR3 has 15 residues. The V gene lost 0 bases and the J gene lost 4 bases, with 12 bases spanning the gap. CDR3 nucleotides: TGTGCCAGCAGTGAAGCAGGAGGAGGGATCACTGAAGCTTTCTTT. Translating gives CASSEAGGGITEAFF.

J is TRBJ1-3 and V is TRBV9; tentatively, D is TRBD1 (6 bases). V was clipped by 1 base and J by 2 bases, with 19 bases between them. Germline values: CDR1 SGDLS, CDR2 YYNGEE. The CDR3 sequence is 18 residues long. The CDR3 bases are TGTGCCAGCAGCGTAAGCCCGCTCAGGGAGGGGGCTGGAAACACCATATATTTT. It codes for CASSVSPLREGAGNTIYF. Combining the CDR3 with reference TRBV9 and TRBJ1-3 gives the whole variable domain DSGVTQTPKHLITATGQRVTLRCSPRSGDLSVYWYQQSLDQGLQFLIQYYNGEERAKGNILERFSAQQFPDLHSELNLSSLELGDSALYFCASSVSPLREGAGNTIYFGEGSWLTVV.

The chain uses TRBV4-1 and TRBJ2-1; D remains unclear. Trimming removed 2 bases at V and 0 bases at J, with 11 bases between. The CDR3 has 16 residues. Per germline, CDR1 MGHRA and CDR2 YSYEKL. This chain's CDR3 is CASSQPTESSYNEQFF. As DNA, the CDR3 is TGCGCCAGCAGCCAACCTACAGAGAGCTCCTACAATGAGCAGTTCTTC.

This chain joins TRBV7-2 and TRBJ2-7; no clear D. The germline V gene encodes CDR1 SGHTA and CDR2 FQGNSA. Deletions cut 8 bases from V and 0 bases from J, with 14 bases between. The CDR3 sequence is 14 residues long. The CDR3 DNA follows: TGTGCCAGCCTCCTTCAAGCGAGCTCCTACGAGCAGTACTTC. It translates to CASLLQASSYEQYF.

The rearrangement joins TRBV10-3 to TRBJ1-5; a weak D match, TRBD1 (5 bases). CDR1 ENHRY and CDR2 SYGVKD come from the germline V gene. V lost 3 bases and J lost 7, with 16 bases in between. The CDR3 sequence is 15 residues long. The CDR3 DNA follows: TGTGCCATCAGTGACGGACAAGTGGTGAAACAGCCCCAGCATTTT. Translated: CAISDGQVVKQPQHF.

This chain links TRBV7-9 with TRBJ2-3, with D perhaps TRBD1 (6 bases). The germline CDR1 and CDR2 sequences are SEHNR and FQNEAQ (reference sequence). V lost 7 bases, J lost 5 bases, and 19 bases lay in between. This CDR3 spans 15 amino acids. CDR3 loop: CASTGLDSDLDTQYF. CDR3 coding DNA: TGTGCCAGCACCGGTCTGGACAGCGACTTAGATACGCAGTATTTT.

V is TRBV4-3 and J is TRBJ1-6; the D gene is possibly TRBD1 (5 bases). Per germline, CDR1 LGHNA and CDR2 YSLEER. This CDR3 comprises 16 residues. V was cut by 1 base and J by 10 bases, with 17 bases left in between. The CDR3 reads CASSQATGPTTSPLHF. CDR3 in DNA: TGCGCCAGCAGCCAAGCCACGGGGCCTACAACCTCACCCCTCCACTTT.

As DNA, the CDR3 is TGTGCCAGCAGCCAAGAGAGTCAGAAAGACTCTGGAAACACCATATATTTT. Encoded protein: CASSQESQKDSGNTIYF. This chain connects TRBV4-2 to TRBJ1-3; D remains ambiguous. The length of the CDR3 is 17 residues. The germline gives CDR1 LGHNA, CDR2 YNFKEQ. Deletions cut 0 bases from V and 0 bases from J, with 12 bases between.

The V call is TRBV4-3, the J call TRBJ1-3; 7 bases are a match to TRBD1. The ends lost 3 bases at V and 0 bases at J; junction bases unmatched: 2. The CDR3 is made up of 15 amino acids. The germline CDR1 and CDR2 sequences are LGHNA and YSLEER. The CDR3 DNA sequence: TGCGCCAGCAGCCAGGGACAGAACTCTGGAAACACCATATATTTT. This translates into CASSQGQNSGNTIYF.

The chain couples TRBV5-1 to TRBJ2-1; D is perhaps TRBD2 (6 bases). The V gene lost 0 bases and the J gene lost 2 bases, with 12 bases spanning the gap. Germline V lookup: CDR1 SGHRS, CDR2 YFSETQ. This CDR3 region has 16 residues. CDR3 in amino acids: CASSLALRGAYNEQFF. CDR3 nucleotides: TGCGCCAGCAGCTTGGCCCTGCGGGGAGCCTACAATGAGCAGTTCTTC.

The rearrangement joins TRBV9 to TRBJ2-2; tentatively, D is TRBD2 (7 bases). CDR1 SGDLS and CDR2 YYNGEE come from the germline V gene. This CDR3 comprises 16 residues. V lost 4 bases to trimming and J lost 5 bases, with 18 bases between them. The CDR3 sequence: CASSPLAGEGTGELFF. The CDR3 region has the DNA TGTGCCAGCAGCCCGCTGGCAGGGGAGGGAACCGGGGAGCTGTTTTTT. The variable domain in full, with the rest retrieved from reference TRBV9 and TRBJ2-2, is DSGVTQTPKHLITATGQRVTLRCSPRSGDLSVYWYQQSLDQGLQFLIQYYNGEERAKGNILERFSAQQFPDLHSELNLSSLELGDSALYFCASSPLAGEGTGELFFGEGSRLTVL.

This clone has just a few counts. The chain combines TRBV5-1 with TRBJ2-5; unclear D gene. Looked up from germline, CDR1 is SGHRS and CDR2 is YFSETQ. V was shortened by 0 bases and J by 1 base, with 7 bases between the two germline ends. CDR3 length: 14 residues. The CDR3 protein is CASSLDLLQETQYF. CDR3 nucleotides: TGCGCCAGCAGCTTGGACTTGCTCCAAGAGACCCAGTACTTC. Looking up the rest from reference TRBV5-1 and TRBJ2-5 gives the full variable domain: KAGVTQTPRYLIKTRGQQVTLSCSPISGHRSVSWYQQTPGQGLQFLFEYFSETQRNKGNFPGRFSGRQFSNSRSEMNVSTLELGDSALYLCASSLDLLQETQYFGPGTRLLVL.

The rearrangement links TRBV27 to TRBJ1-5; 10 nucleotides align to TRBD1. V was clipped by 8 bases and J by 7 bases; unmatched bases: 11. CDR3 length equals 15 residues. From germline, CDR1 is MNHEY and CDR2 SMNVEV (reference sequence). The CDR3 sequence: CASRVQGQGKQPQHF. The CDR3 bases are TGTGCCAGCCGGGTCCAGGGACAGGGGAAGCAGCCCCAGCATTTT.